The source of this T cell receptor (beta chain) is a study of naive and memory T cell subsets. General study findings and limits: There was no ground truth to check naive and memory subset results.

An equimolar mix of two oligonucleotides served as the beta constant-region primer for TRBC1 and TRBC2. TCRdb reprocessed the UMI-ligation and nested PCR reads via MiXCR and lists one record per CDR3 protein. The table records about 85,000 distinct CDR3 sequences, roughly 13% of them present only once. Trimming pared 5 bases from V and 2 bases from J, leaving 13 bases between. The CDR3 loop spans 15 amino acids. From germline, CDR1 is MNHEY and CDR2 SVGAGI. Four subsets defined by CD45RA and CD27 were sorted after CD3, CD4, CD8 and live/dead staining. A few counts support this clonotype. Antigen specificity is unknown.

Sequencing input: central memory CD4+ T cells from blood. This chain connects TRBV6-5 to TRBJ1-5; D gene ambiguous. This TCR was recovered from a human donor in good health. Here the CDR3 reads CASSPGYSRNQPQHF. CDR3 DNA sequence: TGTGCCAGCAGTCCCGGTTATTCCCGCAATCAGCCCCAGCATTTT.